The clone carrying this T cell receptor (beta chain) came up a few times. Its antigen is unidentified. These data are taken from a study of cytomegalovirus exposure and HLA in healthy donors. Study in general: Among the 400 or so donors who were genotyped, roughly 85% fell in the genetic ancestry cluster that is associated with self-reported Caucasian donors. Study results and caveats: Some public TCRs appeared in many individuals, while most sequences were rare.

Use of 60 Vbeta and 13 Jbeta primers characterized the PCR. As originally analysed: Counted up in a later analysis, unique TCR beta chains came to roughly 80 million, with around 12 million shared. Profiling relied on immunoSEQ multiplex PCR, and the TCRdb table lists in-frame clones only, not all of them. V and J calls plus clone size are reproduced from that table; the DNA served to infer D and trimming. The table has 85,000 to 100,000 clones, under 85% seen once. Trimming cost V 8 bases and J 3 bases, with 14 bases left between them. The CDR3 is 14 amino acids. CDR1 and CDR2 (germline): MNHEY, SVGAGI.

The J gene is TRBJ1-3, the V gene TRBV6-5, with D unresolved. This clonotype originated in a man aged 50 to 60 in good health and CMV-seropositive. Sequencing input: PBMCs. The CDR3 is CASRVGLFGNTIYF. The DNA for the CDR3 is TGTGCCAGCCGAGTCGGACTTTTTGGAAACACCATATATTTT.